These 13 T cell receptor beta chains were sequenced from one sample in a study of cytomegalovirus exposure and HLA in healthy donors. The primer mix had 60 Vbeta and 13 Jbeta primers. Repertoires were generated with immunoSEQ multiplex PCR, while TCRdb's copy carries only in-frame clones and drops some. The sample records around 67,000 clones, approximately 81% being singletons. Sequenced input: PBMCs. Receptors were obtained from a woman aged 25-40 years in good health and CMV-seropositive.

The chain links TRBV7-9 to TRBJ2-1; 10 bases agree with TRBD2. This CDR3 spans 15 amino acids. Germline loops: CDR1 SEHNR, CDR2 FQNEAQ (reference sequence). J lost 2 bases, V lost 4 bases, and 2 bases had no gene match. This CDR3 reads CASSSTSGPYNEQFF. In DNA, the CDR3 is TGTGCCAGCAGCTCGACTAGCGGGCCCTACAATGAGCAGTTCTTC.

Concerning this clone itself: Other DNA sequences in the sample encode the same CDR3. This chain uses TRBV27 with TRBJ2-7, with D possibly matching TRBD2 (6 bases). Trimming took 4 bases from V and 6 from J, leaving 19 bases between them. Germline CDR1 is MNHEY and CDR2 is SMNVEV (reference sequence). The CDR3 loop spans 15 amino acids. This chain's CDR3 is CASSSYLGLSAEQYF. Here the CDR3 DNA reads TGTGCCAGCAGTTCCTACCTGGGACTGTCTGCCGAGCAGTACTTC.

CDR3 DNA: TGCAGCGTTAGAGCAGGGGCCTACGAGCAGTACTTC. This translates into CSVRAGAYEQYF. This chain connects TRBV29-1 to TRBJ2-7, with D perhaps TRBD1 (6 bases). Trimming shortened V by 5 bases and J by 2 bases, and 10 bases separated the two germline ends. There are 12 residues in the CDR3. Germline loops: CDR1 SQVTM, CDR2 ANQGSEA.

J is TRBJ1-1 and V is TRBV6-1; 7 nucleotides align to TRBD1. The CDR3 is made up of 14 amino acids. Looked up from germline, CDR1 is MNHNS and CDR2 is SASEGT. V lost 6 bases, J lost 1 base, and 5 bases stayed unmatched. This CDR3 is CASSYRGQNTEAFF. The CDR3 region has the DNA TGTGCCAGCAGCTACAGGGGACAGAACACTGAAGCTTTCTTT.

The CDR3 region has the DNA TGTGCCAGCAGCGCCACAGGGCCCAATCAGCCCCAGCATTTT. Residues: CASSATGPNQPQHF. The chain combines TRBV7-9 with TRBJ1-5; TRBD1 might be the D (6 bases). Germline CDR1 and CDR2: SEHNR and FQNEAQ (reference sequence). Deletions cut 5 bases from V and 3 bases from J, with 11 bases between. The CDR3 loop spans 14 amino acids.

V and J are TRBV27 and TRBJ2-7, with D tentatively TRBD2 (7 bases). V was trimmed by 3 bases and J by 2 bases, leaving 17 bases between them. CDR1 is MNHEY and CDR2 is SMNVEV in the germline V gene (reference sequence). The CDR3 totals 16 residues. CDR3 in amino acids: CASSFLWGGKPYEQYF. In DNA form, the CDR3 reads TGTGCCAGCAGTTTTCTTTGGGGGGGCAAGCCCTACGAGCAGTACTTC.

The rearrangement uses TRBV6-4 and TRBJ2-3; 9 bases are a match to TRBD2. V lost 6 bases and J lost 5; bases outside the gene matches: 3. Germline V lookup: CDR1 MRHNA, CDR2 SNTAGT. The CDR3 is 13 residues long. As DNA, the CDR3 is TGTGCCAGCAGAAGTAGCGGGGGAGATACGCAGTATTTT. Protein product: CASRSSGGDTQYF.

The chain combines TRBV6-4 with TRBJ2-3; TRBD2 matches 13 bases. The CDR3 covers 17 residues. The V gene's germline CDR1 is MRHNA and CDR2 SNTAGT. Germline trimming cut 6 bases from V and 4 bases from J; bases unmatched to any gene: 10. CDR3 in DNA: TGTGCCAGCAGCCGGACTAGCGGGAGCGGAGGCTCAGATACGCAGTATTTT. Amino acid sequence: CASSRTSGSGGSDTQYF.

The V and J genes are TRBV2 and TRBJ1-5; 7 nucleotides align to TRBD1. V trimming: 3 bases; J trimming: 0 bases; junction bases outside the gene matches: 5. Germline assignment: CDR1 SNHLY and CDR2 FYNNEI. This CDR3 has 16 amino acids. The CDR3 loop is CASSDGQEDSNQPQHF. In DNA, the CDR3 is TGTGCCAGCAGTGACGGACAGGAAGATAGCAATCAGCCCCAGCATTTT.

In DNA, the CDR3 is TGTGCCAGCAGACGACTAGCGGTCTTCTACAATGAGCAGTTCTTC. Its protein product is CASRRLAVFYNEQFF. This chain uses TRBV6-5 with TRBJ2-1; TRBD2 matches at 9 bases. The CDR3 is 15 residues long. Trimming at V came to 6 bases and at J to 3 bases, leaving 6 bases not matched to a gene. Germline V gene data show CDR1 as MNHEY and CDR2 as SVGAGI.

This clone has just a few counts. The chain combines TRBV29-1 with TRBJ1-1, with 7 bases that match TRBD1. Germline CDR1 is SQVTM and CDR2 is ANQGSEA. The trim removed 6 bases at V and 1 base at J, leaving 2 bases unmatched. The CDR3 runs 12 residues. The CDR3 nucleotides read TGCAGCGTCTGGACAGGGAACACTGAAGCTTTCTTT. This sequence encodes CSVWTGNTEAFF.

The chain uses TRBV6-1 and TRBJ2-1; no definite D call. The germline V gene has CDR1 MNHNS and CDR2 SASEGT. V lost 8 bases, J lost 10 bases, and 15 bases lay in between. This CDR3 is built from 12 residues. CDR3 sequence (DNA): TGTGCCAGCCGATGGATAGCTGGCGAGCAGTTCTTC. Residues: CASRWIAGEQFF.

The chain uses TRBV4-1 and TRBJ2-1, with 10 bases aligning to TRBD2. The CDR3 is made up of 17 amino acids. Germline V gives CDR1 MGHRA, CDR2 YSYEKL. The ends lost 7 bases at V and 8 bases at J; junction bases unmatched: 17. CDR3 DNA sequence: TGCGCCAGCAAAAAGGTCCTTGTGGCTAGCGGGAGTGATGAGCAGTTCTTC. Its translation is CASKKVLVASGSDEQFF.